These 27 T cell receptor beta chains were sequenced from one sample in a study of glioma-infiltrating T cells after dendritic cell vaccination. Libraries were prepared by immunoSEQ multiplex PCR; TCRdb keeps only in-frame clonotypes and omits some of them. The sample lists about 63,000 clones, 85% to 90% occurring once. Stated time point: after dendritic cell vaccination, including at tumor progression/relapse. The sample was blood, taken after dendritic cell vaccination. The receptors were sampled from a human donor with glioblastoma.

V gene TRBV27 combines with J gene TRBJ1-3, with D possibly being TRBD1 (6 bases). Deletions cut 6 bases from V and 0 bases from J, with 15 bases between. The CDR3 consists of 16 residues. Germline CDR1 is MNHEY and CDR2 is SMNVEV (reference sequence). The DNA of the CDR3 is TGTGCCAGCAGGGACCCAACAGGGAACTCTGGAAACACCATATATTTT. Translated, it gives CASRDPTGNSGNTIYF.

The rearrangement uses TRBV11-3 and TRBJ1-4, with TRBD1 matching over 8 bases. Germline assignment: CDR1 SGHNT and CDR2 YENEEA. V lost 5 bases to trimming and J lost 2 bases; unmatched junction nucleotides: 16. CDR3 length: 19 residues. The CDR3 protein is CASSPRQGLHSLTNEKLFF. In DNA, the CDR3 is TGTGCCAGCAGCCCGCGACAGGGGCTCCACTCTCTTACTAATGAAAAACTGTTTTTT. Full variable domain (outside the CDR3, taken from reference TRBV11-3 and TRBJ1-4): EAGVVQSPRYKIIEKKQPVAFWCNPISGHNTLYWYLQNLGQGPELLIRYENEEAVDDSQLPKDRFSAERLKGVDSTLKIQPAELGDSAVYLCASSPRQGLHSLTNEKLFFGSGTQLSVL.

This sequence joins TRBV4-3 and TRBJ1-1; D is unclear. CDR3 size: 14 residues. Germline loops: CDR1 LGHNA, CDR2 YSLEER. The V end was cut by 1 base, the J end by 4 bases, with 10 bases between. CDR3 region: CASSQGLSSTEAFF. In DNA form, the CDR3 reads TGCGCCAGCAGCCAAGGGCTCTCAAGCACTGAAGCTTTCTTT.

The J gene is TRBJ1-2, the V gene TRBV4-2, with TRBD1 matching 7 bases. This CDR3 has 16 residues. Trimming removed 0 bases from V and 4 bases from J; junction bases left unmatched: 8. Germline V gene data show CDR1 as LGHNA and CDR2 as YNFKEQ. The CDR3 nucleotides read TGTGCCAGCAGCCAAGAACTACAGGGGCGAGTCTATGGCTACACCTTC. This gives the protein CASSQELQGRVYGYTF.

The chain recombines TRBV5-1 with TRBJ1-1; a weak D match, TRBD1 (6 bases). The CDR3 has 13 residues. Trimming removed 4 bases at V and 7 bases at J, with 14 bases between. CDR1 SGHRS and CDR2 YFSETQ come from the germline V gene. The CDR3 DNA follows: TGCGCCAGCAGCCCGGGGGGCGACAGTGAAGCTTTCTTT. It translates to CASSPGGDSEAFF. Drawing the rest from reference TRBV5-1 and TRBJ1-1, the complete variable domain is KAGVTQTPRYLIKTRGQQVTLSCSPISGHRSVSWYQQTPGQGLQFLFEYFSETQRNKGNFPGRFSGRQFSNSRSEMNVSTLELGDSALYLCASSPGGDSEAFFGQGTRLTVV.

The rearrangement links TRBV5-1 to TRBJ2-2, with D possibly being TRBD2 (6 bases). CDR1 is SGHRS, CDR2 YFSETQ, per germline. The CDR3 covers 15 residues. The V gene lost 0 bases and the J gene lost 4 bases, with 10 bases spanning the gap. The CDR3 reads CASSLAGAGTGELFF. DNA for the CDR3: TGCGCCAGCAGCTTGGCGGGAGCGGGCACCGGGGAGCTGTTTTTT.

This chain links TRBV2 with TRBJ2-5; no firm D call. The CDR3 loop spans 11 amino acids. Trimming removed 6 bases from V and 3 bases from J, with 5 bases in between. The germline V gene has CDR1 SNHLY and CDR2 FYNNEI. The CDR3 DNA sequence: TGTGCCAGCAGCGCTAAAGAGACCCAGTACTTC. This sequence encodes CASSAKETQYF.

The chain links TRBV7-9 to TRBJ1-1; TRBD1 matches 9 bases. The CDR3 runs to 15 residues. V gave up 5 bases and J gave up 2 bases; unmatched junction bases: 6. Looked up from germline, CDR1 is SEHNR and CDR2 is FQNEAQ (reference sequence). CDR3 coding DNA: TGTGCCAGCAGCCTTCACAGGGGGCGAAACACTGAAGCTTTCTTT. It codes for CASSLHRGRNTEAFF.

The chain combines TRBV4-3 with TRBJ2-3; D is unresolved. Trimming took 3 bases from V and 1 from J, leaving 14 bases between them. Germline values: CDR1 LGHNA, CDR2 YSLEER. This CDR3 has 16 amino acids. The CDR3 is CASSQTFGAGTDTQYF. The DNA of the CDR3 is TGCGCCAGCAGCCAGACTTTTGGCGCCGGCACAGATACGCAGTATTTT.

There are a few counts of this clone. Other DNA sequences within the sample encode an identical CDR3. This chain links TRBV21-1 with TRBJ2-1; the DNA was not compared with TRBD2, the D call given in the table. TRBV21-1 is a pseudogene segment. This CDR3 has 16 amino acids. CDR3 in DNA: TGTGCCAGCAGCAAAGCGGGAGGCACAAGAAACAATGAGCAGTTCTTC. The encoded protein is CASSKAGGTRNNEQFF.

The chain uses TRBV14 and TRBJ1-1; D ambiguous. The ends were cut back, 0 bases at V and 5 bases at J, with 16 bases in the middle. The CDR3 contains 16 residues. The germline gives CDR1 SGHDN, CDR2 FVKESK. The CDR3 nucleotides are TGTGCCAGCAGCCAAGATCGGAGGGAGGAGGGAACTGAAGCTTTCTTT. Translated: CASSQDRREEGTEAFF.

The chain joins TRBV2 to TRBJ2-3; the D gene is possibly TRBD1 (5 bases). Germline CDR1 is SNHLY and CDR2 is FYNNEI. The CDR3 totals 11 residues. V gave up 6 bases and J gave up 6 bases, with 7 bases separating them. CDR3 sequence: CASSRVDTQYF. CDR3 DNA sequence: TGTGCCAGCAGCAGGGTCGATACGCAGTATTTT.

Here the CDR3 reads CASSFELTDTQYF. In DNA form, the CDR3 reads TGTGCCAGCAGTTTTGAGCTCACAGATACGCAGTATTTT. The chain links TRBV28 to TRBJ2-3; D uncertain. The CDR3 is 13 amino acids. Germline CDR1 and CDR2: MDHEN and SYDVKM. V was trimmed by 3 bases and J by 2 bases, leaving 6 bases between them. The full variable domain, its missing parts supplied by reference TRBV28 and TRBJ2-3, is DVKVTQSSRYLVKRTGEKVFLECVQDMDHENMFWYRQDPGLGLRLIYFSYDVKMKEKGDIPEGYSVSREKKERFSLILESASTNQTSMYLCASSFELTDTQYFGPGTRLTVL.

V usage is TRBV4-2 and J usage is TRBJ2-3; 9 positions match TRBD2. Germline CDR1 is LGHNA and CDR2 is YNFKEQ. V lost 1 base to trimming and J lost 6 bases; unmatched junction nucleotides: 11. This CDR3 contains 17 residues. CDR3 sequence reads: CASSQVGAGGPLDTQYF. In nucleotides, the CDR3 is TGTGCCAGCAGCCAAGTTGGAGCGGGGGGCCCCCTTGATACGCAGTATTTT.

The chain combines TRBV5-1 with TRBJ2-3; TRBD2 aligns across 9 bases. The CDR3 totals 18 residues. Germline V gene sequence: CDR1 SGHRS, CDR2 YFSETQ. J lost 4 bases, V lost 3 bases, and 15 bases had no gene match. The CDR3 loop reads CASSSGSGGPNWPDTQYF. The CDR3 DNA reads as TGCGCCAGCAGCTCTGGTAGCGGGGGCCCAAATTGGCCAGATACGCAGTATTTT.

The rearrangement uses TRBV7-2 and TRBJ2-5; 11 nucleotides match TRBD2. Trimming at V came to 5 bases and at J to 4 bases, leaving 6 bases not matched to a gene. From germline, CDR1 is SGHTA and CDR2 FQGNSA. CDR3 size: 15 residues. CDR3 sequence: CASSKGLAEGETQYF. As DNA, the CDR3 is TGTGCCAGCAGCAAGGGACTAGCGGAGGGAGAGACCCAGTACTTC. The full variable domain, its missing parts supplied by reference TRBV7-2 and TRBJ2-5, is GAGVSQSPSNKVTEKGKDVELRCDPISGHTALYWYRQSLGQGLEFLIYFQGNSAPDKSGLPSDRFSAERTGGSVSTLTIQRTQQEDSAVYLCASSKGLAEGETQYFGPGTRLLVL.

The J gene is TRBJ2-3, the V gene TRBV5-1; 7 nucleotides match TRBD2. The length of the CDR3 is 16 residues. V lost 0 bases and J lost 5; bases outside the gene matches: 9. Germline lookup yields CDR1 SGHRS and CDR2 YFSETQ. CDR3: CASSLVGLDPGDTQYF. Here the CDR3 DNA reads TGCGCCAGCAGCTTGGTCGGACTAGACCCTGGAGATACGCAGTATTTT.

The rearrangement joins TRBV29-1 to TRBJ2-7, with 8 bases identical to TRBD1. The ends lost 4 bases at V and 5 bases at J; junction bases unmatched: 4. This CDR3 is built from 12 residues. From germline, CDR1 is SQVTM and CDR2 ANQGSEA. The CDR3 is CSVVGRGHEQYF. In nucleotides, the CDR3 is TGCAGCGTTGTTGGCAGGGGGCACGAGCAGTACTTC.

V is TRBV27 and J is TRBJ1-2; D not certain. The CDR3 spans 13 residues. V was trimmed by 3 bases and J by 0 bases, leaving 5 bases between them. Germline loops: CDR1 MNHEY, CDR2 SMNVEV (reference sequence). Here the CDR3 DNA reads TGTGCCAGCAGTTTTGGAGCTAACTATGGCTACACCTTC. Translating it yields CASSFGANYGYTF.

The CDR3 spells CASSLDGGVYGELFF. The CDR3 coding sequence is TGTGCCAGCAGCTTAGATGGAGGGGTTTACGGGGAGCTGTTTTTT. The chain has TRBV11-3 and TRBJ2-2; a possible D gene is TRBD2 (6 bases). Germline V lookup: CDR1 SGHNT, CDR2 YENEEA. Trimming took 0 bases from V and 7 from J, leaving 12 bases between them. The length of the CDR3 is 15 residues.

The J gene is TRBJ2-2, the V gene TRBV7-9, with a tentative D call TRBD1 (6 bases). This CDR3 spans 15 amino acids. Germline V CDR1 and CDR2: SEHNR, FQNEAQ (reference sequence). Trimming pared 5 bases from V and 2 bases from J, leaving 12 bases between. CDR3 nucleotide sequence: TGTGCCAGCAGCCCCGGGGACATCAACACCGGGGAGCTGTTTTTT. Its translation: CASSPGDINTGELFF.

Only one count was recorded for this clone. V usage is TRBV4-2 and J usage is TRBJ1-3, with 7 nucleotides matching TRBD1. V shed 4 bases, J shed 6 bases, and the junction held 6 bases outside the gene matches. The CDR3 has 14 residues. In germline, CDR1 is LGHNA, CDR2 YNFKEQ. The CDR3 loop reads CASSRGGRTNTIYF. The CDR3 DNA sequence: TGTGCCAGCAGCCGAGGGGGCCGTACAAACACCATATATTTT.

This chain links TRBV28 with TRBJ1-2, with a tentative D call TRBD1 (5 bases). CDR3 size: 14 residues. Germline V gene data show CDR1 as MDHEN and CDR2 as SYDVKM. V lost 3 bases, J lost 2 bases, and 10 bases lay in between. The CDR3 loop is CASSLGAGNYGYTF. The CDR3 DNA is TGTGCCAGCAGTTTGGGCGCAGGGAACTATGGCTACACCTTC.

The gene calls are TRBV15 and TRBJ2-7; a possible D gene is TRBD2 (6 bases). Trimming shortened V by 1 base and J by 0 bases, and 10 bases separated the two germline ends. This CDR3 is built from 15 residues. Germline V gene lookup returns CDR1 LNHNV and CDR2 YYDKDF (reference sequence). The DNA for the CDR3 is TGTGCCACCAGCAGAGTCGGGAGAAGCTCCTACGAGCAGTACTTC. Its translation: CATSRVGRSSYEQYF.

The rearrangement joins TRBV28 to TRBJ2-7, with a tentative D call TRBD1 (6 bases). Germline CDR1 is MDHEN and CDR2 is SYDVKM. Trimming shortened V by 6 bases and J by 4 bases, and 13 bases separated the two germline ends. The CDR3 covers 13 residues. CDR3 nucleotide sequence: TGTGCCAGCAGGACAGTCAGGGGATACGAGCAGTACTTC. Protein sequence: CASRTVRGYEQYF.

The chain recombines TRBV6-5 with TRBJ2-2, with D possibly TRBD1 on 6 matching bases. The V and J ends lost 5 bases and 3 bases respectively, with 13 bases between them. Germline loops: CDR1 MNHEY, CDR2 SVGAGI. This CDR3 spans 15 amino acids. The DNA of the CDR3 is TGTGCCAGCAGTACTGGACAGACTTACACCGGGGAGCTGTTTTTT. Translation: CASSTGQTYTGELFF.

This rearrangement joins TRBV7-9 to TRBJ2-1; a possible D gene is TRBD1 (5 bases). Germline loops: CDR1 SEHNR, CDR2 FQNEAQ (reference sequence). The length of the CDR3 is 15 residues. The V end lost 5 bases, the J end lost 6 bases, and 17 bases lay between the germline ends. The chain's CDR3 is CASSQEPGNINEQFF. DNA for the CDR3: TGTGCCAGCAGCCAGGAGCCAGGGAATATCAATGAGCAGTTCTTC. Full variable domain (remainder filled in from reference TRBV7-9 and TRBJ2-1): DTGVSQNPRHKITKRGQNVTFRCDPISEHNRLYWYRQTLGQGPEFLTYFQNEAQLEKSRLLSDRFSAERPKGSFSTLEIQRTEQGDSAMYLCASSQEPGNINEQFFGPGTRLTVL.